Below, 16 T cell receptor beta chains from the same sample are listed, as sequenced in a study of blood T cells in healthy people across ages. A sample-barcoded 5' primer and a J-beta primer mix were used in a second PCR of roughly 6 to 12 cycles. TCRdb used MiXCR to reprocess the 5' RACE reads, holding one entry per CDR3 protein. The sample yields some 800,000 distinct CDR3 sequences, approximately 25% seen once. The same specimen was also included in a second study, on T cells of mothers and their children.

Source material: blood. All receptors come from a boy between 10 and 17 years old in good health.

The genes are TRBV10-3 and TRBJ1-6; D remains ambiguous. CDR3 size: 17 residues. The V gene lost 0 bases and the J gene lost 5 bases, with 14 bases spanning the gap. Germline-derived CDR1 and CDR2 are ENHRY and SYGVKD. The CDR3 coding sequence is TGTGCCATCAGTGAGTCGAGTCCGGGAGTGAATAATTCACCCCTCCACTTT. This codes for CAISESSPGVNNSPLHF.

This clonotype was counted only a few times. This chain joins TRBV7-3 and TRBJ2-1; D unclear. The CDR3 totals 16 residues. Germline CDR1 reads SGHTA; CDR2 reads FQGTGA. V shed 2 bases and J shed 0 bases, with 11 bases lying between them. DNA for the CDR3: TGTGCCAGCAGCTTAGGTCCCATAAGCTCCTACAATGAGCAGTTCTTC. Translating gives CASSLGPISSYNEQFF.

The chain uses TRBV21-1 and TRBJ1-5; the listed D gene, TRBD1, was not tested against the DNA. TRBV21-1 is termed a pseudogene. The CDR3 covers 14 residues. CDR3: CASSNRQGNQPQHF. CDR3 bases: TGTGCCAGCAGCAACAGACAGGGGAATCAGCCCCAGCATTTT.

The CDR3 DNA follows: TGCAGTGCTATGTCCCAGGAGAGGGGGAGAGACGAGCAGTACTTC. Translating it yields CSAMSQERGRDEQYF. V usage is TRBV20-1 and J usage is TRBJ2-7, with D tentatively TRBD1 (6 bases). Germline V lookup: CDR1 DFQATT, CDR2 SNEGSKA (reference sequence). Trimming shortened V by 4 bases and J by 5 bases, and 21 bases separated the two germline ends. The CDR3 consists of 15 residues.

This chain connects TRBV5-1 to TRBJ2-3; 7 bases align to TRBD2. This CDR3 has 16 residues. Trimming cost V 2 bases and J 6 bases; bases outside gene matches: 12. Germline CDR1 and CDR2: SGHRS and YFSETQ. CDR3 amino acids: CASSLSGTTTSDTQYF. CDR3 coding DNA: TGCGCCAGCAGCTTATCCGGGACTACCACTTCGGATACGCAGTATTTT.

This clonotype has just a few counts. CDR3 coding DNA: TGTGCCAGCAGCTCCCGCCCGGCTTCTGAAGCTTTCTTT. This gives the protein CASSSRPASEAFF. The chain is built from TRBV11-1 and TRBJ1-1, with D unclear. Germline lookup yields CDR1 SGHAT and CDR2 FQDESV (reference sequence). The CDR3 runs 13 residues. Trimming removed 4 bases from V and 6 bases from J, with 12 bases in between.

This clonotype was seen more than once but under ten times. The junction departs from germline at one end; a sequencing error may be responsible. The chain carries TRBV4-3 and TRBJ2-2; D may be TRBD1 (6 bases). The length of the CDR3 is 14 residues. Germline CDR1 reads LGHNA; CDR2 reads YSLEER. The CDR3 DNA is TGCGCCAGCGGCCAAGGACAGTTGACCGGGGAGCTGTTTTTT. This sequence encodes CASGQGQLTGELFF.

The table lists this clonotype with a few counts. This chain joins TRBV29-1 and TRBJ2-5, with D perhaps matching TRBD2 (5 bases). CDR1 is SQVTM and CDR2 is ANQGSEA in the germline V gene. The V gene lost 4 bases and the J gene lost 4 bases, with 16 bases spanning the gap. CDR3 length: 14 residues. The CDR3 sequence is CSVAHGMGRETQYF. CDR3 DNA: TGCAGCGTTGCCCACGGGATGGGTAGAGAGACCCAGTACTTC. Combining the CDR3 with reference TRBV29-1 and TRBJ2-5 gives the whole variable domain SAVISQKPSRDICQRGTSLTIQCQVDSQVTMMFWYRQQPGQSLTLIATANQGSEATYESGFVIDKFPISRPNLTFSTLTVSNMSPEDSSIYLCSVAHGMGRETQYFGPGTRLLVL.

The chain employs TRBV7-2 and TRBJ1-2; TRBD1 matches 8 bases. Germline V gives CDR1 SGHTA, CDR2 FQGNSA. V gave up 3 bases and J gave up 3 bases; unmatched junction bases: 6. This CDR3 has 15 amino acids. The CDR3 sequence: CASSFSGGTDYGYTF. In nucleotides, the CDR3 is TGTGCCAGCAGCTTCTCAGGGGGCACGGACTATGGCTACACCTTC.

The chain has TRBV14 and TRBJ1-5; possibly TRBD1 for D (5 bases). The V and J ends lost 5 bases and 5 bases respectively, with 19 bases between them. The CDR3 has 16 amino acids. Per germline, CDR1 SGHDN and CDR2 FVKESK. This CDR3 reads CASSEMVRGYDQPQHF. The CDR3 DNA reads TGTGCCAGCAGCGAAATGGTTAGGGGTTACGATCAGCCCCAGCATTTT. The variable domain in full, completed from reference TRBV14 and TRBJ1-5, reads EAGVTQFPSHSVIEKGQTVTLRCDPISGHDNLYWYRRVMGKEIKFLLHFVKESKQDESGMPNNRFLAERTGGTYSTLKVQPAELEDSGVYFCASSEMVRGYDQPQHFGDGTRLSIL.

The chain's CDR3 is CASSPHGYEQYF. The CDR3 coding sequence is TGTGCCAGCAGTCCCCACGGATACGAGCAGTACTTC. The rearrangement uses TRBV12-3 or TRBV12-4 and TRBJ2-7; D remains ambiguous. There are 12 residues in the CDR3. V shed 5 bases and J shed 4 bases, with 9 bases lying between them.

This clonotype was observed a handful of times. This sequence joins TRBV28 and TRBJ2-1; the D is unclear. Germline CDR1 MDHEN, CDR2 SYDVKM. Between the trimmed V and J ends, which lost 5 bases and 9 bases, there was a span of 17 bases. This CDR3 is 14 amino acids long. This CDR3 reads CASSASDHLGEQFF. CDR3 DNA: TGTGCCAGCAGTGCCTCGGATCACCTCGGTGAGCAGTTCTTC.

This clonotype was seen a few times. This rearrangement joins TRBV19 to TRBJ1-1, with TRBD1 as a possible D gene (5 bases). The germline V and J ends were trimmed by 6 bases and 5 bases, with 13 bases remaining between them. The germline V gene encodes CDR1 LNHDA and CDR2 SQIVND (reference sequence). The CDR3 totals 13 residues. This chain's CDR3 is CASSAGMETEAFF. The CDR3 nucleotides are TGTGCCAGTAGCGCAGGGATGGAAACTGAAGCTTTCTTT.

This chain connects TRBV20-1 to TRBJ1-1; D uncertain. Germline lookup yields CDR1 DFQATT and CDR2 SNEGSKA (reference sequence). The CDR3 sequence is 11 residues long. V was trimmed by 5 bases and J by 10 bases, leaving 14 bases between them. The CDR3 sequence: CSASPSGVAFF. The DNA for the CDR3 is TGCAGTGCTTCTCCCTCGGGTGTAGCTTTCTTT.

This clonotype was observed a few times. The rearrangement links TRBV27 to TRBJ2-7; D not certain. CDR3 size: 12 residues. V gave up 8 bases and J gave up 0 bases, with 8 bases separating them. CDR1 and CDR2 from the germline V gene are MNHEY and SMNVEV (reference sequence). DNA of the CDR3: TGTGCCAGCGGTGGGTACTCCTACGAGCAGTACTTC. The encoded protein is CASGGYSYEQYF.

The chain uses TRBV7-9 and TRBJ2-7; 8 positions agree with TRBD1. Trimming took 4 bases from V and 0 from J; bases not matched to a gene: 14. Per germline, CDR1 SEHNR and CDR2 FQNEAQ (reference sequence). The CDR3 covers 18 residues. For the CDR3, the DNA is TGTGCCAGCAGCTCAATGGGGGCAGGGGGCTTTCTCTCCTACGAGCAGTACTTC. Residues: CASSSMGAGGFLSYEQYF.